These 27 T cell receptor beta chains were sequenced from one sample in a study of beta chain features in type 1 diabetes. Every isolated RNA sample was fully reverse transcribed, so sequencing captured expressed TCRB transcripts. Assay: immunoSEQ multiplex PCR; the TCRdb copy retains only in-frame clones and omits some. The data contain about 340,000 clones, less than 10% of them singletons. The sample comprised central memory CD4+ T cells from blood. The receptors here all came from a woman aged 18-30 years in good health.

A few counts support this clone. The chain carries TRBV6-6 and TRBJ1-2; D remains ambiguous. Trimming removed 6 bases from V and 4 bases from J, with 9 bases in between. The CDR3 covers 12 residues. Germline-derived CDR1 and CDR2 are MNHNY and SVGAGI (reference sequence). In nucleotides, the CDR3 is TGTGCCAGCAGCGAGCGAGGCTATGGCTACACCTTC. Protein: CASSERGYGYTF.

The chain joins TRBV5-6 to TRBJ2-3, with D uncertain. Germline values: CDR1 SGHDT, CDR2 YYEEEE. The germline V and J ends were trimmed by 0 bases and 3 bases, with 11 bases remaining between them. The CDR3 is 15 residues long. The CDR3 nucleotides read TGTGCCAGCAGCTTGGTAAGGGATAGAACAGATACGCAGTATTTT. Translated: CASSLVRDRTDTQYF. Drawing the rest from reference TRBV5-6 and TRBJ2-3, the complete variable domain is DAGVTQSPTHLIKTRGQQVTLRCSPKSGHDTVSWYQQALGQGPQFIFQYYEEEERQRGNFPDRFSGHQFPNYSSELNVNALLLGDSALYLCASSLVRDRTDTQYFGPGTRLTVL.

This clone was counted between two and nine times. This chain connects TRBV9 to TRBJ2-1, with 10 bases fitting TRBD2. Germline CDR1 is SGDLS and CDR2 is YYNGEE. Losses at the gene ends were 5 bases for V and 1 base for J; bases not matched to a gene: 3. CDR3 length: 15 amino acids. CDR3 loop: CASSLAGESYNEQFF. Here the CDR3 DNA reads TGTGCCAGCAGTCTAGCGGGAGAATCCTACAATGAGCAGTTCTTC.

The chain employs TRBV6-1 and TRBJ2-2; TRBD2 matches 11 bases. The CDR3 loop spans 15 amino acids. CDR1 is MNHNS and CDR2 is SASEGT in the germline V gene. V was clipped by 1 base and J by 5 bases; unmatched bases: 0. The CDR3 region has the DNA TGTGCCAGCAGTGAAGGACTAGCGGGAACCGGGGAGCTGTTTTTT. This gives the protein CASSEGLAGTGELFF.

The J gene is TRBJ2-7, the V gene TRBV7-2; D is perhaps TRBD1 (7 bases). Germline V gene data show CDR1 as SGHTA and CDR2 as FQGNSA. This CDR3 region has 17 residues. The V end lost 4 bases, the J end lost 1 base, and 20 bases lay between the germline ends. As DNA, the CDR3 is TGTGCCAGCAGCTGGGGGACAGCAGGACTAACTTCCTACGAGCAGTACTTC. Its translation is CASSWGTAGLTSYEQYF.

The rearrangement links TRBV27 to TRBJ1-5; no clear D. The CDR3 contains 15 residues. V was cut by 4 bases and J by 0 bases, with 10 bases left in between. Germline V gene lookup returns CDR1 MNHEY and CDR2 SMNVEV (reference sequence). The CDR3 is CASSSQLYSNQPQHF. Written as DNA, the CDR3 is TGTGCCAGCAGTTCCCAGCTTTATAGCAATCAGCCCCAGCATTTT.

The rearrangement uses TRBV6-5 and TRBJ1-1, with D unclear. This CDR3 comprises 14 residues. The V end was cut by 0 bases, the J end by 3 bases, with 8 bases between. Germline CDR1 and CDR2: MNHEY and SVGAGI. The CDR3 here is CASSYSGWDTEAFF. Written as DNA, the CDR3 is TGTGCCAGCAGTTACTCGGGTTGGGACACTGAAGCTTTCTTT.

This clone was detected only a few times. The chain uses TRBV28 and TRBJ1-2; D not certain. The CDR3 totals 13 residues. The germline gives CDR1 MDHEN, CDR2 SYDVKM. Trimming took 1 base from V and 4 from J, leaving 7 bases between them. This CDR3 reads CASSLSYSYGYTF. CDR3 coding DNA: TGTGCCAGCAGTTTATCCTACAGCTATGGCTACACCTTC.

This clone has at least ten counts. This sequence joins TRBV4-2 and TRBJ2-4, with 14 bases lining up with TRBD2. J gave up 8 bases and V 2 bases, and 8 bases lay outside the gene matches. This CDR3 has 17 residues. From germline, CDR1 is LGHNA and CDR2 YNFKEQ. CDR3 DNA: TGTGCCAGCAGCCAATCGGGACTAGCGGGAGCGTCAGACATTCAGTACTTC. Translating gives CASSQSGLAGASDIQYF.

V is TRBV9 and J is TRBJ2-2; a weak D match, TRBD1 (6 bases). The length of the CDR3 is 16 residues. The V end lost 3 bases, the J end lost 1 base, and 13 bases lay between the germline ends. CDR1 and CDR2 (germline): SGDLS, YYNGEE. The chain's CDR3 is CASSDHRQVNTGELFF. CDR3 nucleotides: TGTGCCAGCAGCGACCATCGACAGGTGAACACCGGGGAGCTGTTTTTT.

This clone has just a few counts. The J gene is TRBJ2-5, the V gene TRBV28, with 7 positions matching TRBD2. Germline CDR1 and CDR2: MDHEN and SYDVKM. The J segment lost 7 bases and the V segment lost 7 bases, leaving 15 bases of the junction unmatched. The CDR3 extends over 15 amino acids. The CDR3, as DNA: TGTGCCAGCAACAGCGGGCAGCTACGCGGGGGGACCCAGTACTTC. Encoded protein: CASNSGQLRGGTQYF. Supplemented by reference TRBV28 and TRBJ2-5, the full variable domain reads DVKVTQSSRYLVKRTGEKVFLECVQDMDHENMFWYRQDPGLGLRLIYFSYDVKMKEKGDIPEGYSVSREKKERFSLILESASTNQTSMYLCASNSGQLRGGTQYFGPGTRLLVL.

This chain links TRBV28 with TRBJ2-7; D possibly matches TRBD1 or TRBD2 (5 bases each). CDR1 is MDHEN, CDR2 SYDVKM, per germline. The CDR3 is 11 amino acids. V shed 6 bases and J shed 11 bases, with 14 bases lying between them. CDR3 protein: CASRKGRIEYF. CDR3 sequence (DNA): TGTGCCAGCAGAAAGGGACGCATCGAGTACTTC.

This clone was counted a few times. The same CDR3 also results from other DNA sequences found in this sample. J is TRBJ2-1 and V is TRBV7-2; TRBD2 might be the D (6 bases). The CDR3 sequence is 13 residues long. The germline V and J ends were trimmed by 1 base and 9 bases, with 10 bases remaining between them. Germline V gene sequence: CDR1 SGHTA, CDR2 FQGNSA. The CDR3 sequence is CASSLESGGEQFF. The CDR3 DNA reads TGTGCCAGCAGCTTAGAGTCCGGGGGTGAGCAGTTCTTC.

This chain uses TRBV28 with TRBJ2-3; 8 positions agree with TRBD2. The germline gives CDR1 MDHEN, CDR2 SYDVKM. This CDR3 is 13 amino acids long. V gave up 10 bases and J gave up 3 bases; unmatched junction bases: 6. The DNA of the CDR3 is TGTGCCACCTTACAGCGGGAGACAGATACGCAGTATTTT. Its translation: CATLQRETDTQYF. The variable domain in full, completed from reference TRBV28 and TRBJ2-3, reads DVKVTQSSRYLVKRTGEKVFLECVQDMDHENMFWYRQDPGLGLRLIYFSYDVKMKEKGDIPEGYSVSREKKERFSLILESASTNQTSMYLCATLQRETDTQYFGPGTRLTVL.

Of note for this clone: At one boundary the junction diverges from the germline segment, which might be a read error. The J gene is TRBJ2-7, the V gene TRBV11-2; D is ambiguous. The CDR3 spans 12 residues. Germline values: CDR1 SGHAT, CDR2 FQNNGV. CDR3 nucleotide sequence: TGTGCCAGCAGCTTAGCCCCCTACCAGCAGTACTTC. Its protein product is CASSLAPYQQYF.

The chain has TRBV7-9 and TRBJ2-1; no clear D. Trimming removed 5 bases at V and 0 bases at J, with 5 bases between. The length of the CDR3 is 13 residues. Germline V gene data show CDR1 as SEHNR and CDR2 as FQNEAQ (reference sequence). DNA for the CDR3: TGTGCCAGCAGCCCGAGCTCCTACAATGAGCAGTTCTTC. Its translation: CASSPSSYNEQFF.

For the CDR3, the DNA is TGCGCCAGCAGCGTGGACAGGGAAACGAACACTGAAGCTTTCTTT. This sequence encodes CASSVDRETNTEAFF. V and J are TRBV4-3 and TRBJ1-1; 8 bases line up with TRBD1. Germline V gene data show CDR1 as LGHNA and CDR2 as YSLEER. V gave up 5 bases and J gave up 1 base; unmatched junction bases: 6. The CDR3 is 15 residues long.

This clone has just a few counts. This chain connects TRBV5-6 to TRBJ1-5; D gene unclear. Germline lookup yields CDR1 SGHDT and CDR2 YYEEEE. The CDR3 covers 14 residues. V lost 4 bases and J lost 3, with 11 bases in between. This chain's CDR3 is CASSGNRDNQPQHF. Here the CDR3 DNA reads TGTGCCAGCAGCGGCAACAGAGACAATCAGCCCCAGCATTTT.

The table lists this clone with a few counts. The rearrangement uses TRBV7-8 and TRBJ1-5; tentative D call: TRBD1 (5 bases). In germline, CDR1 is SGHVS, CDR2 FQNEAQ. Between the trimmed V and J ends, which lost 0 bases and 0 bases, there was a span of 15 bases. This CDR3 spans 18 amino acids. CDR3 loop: CASSLATDQRVSNQPQHF. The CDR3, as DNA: TGTGCCAGCAGCTTAGCGACAGATCAGCGGGTTAGCAATCAGCCCCAGCATTTT.

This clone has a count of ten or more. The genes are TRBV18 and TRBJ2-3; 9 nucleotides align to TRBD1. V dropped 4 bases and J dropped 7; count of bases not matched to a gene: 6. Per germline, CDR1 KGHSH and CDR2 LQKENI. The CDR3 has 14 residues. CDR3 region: CASSRDRAGNTQYF. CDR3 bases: TGTGCCAGCTCACGGGACAGGGCGGGGAATACGCAGTATTTT.

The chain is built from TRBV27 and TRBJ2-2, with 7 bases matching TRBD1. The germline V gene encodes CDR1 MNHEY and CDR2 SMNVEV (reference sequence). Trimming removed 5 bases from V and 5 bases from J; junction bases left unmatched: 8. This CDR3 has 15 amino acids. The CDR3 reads CASSPKGARTGELFF. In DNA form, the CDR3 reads TGTGCCAGCAGTCCTAAGGGGGCGCGGACCGGGGAGCTGTTTTTT.

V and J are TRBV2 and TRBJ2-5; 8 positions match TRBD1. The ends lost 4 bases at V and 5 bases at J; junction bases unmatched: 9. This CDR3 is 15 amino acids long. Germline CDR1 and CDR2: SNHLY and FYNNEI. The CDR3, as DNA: TGTGCCAGCAGTGGGACAGGGAATCGTCGCGAGACCCAGTACTTC. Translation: CASSGTGNRRETQYF.

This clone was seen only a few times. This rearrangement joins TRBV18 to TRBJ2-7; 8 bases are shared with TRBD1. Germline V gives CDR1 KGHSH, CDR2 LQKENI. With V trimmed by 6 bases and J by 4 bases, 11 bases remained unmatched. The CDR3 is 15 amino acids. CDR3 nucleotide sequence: TGTGCCAGCTCGCGGATCGGGACAGGAGTATACGAGCAGTACTTC. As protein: CASSRIGTGVYEQYF.

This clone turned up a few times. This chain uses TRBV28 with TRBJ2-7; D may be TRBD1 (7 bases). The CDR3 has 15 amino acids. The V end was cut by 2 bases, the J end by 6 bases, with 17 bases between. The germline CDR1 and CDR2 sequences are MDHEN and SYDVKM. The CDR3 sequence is CASSLDDREVGEQYF. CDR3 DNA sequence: TGTGCCAGCAGTTTAGACGACAGGGAGGTGGGCGAGCAGTACTTC.

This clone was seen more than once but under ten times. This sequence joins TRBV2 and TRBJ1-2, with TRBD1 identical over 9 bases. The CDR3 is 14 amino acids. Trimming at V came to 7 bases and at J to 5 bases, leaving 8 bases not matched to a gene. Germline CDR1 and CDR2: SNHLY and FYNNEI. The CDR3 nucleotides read TGTGCCAGCAATATCCGGGACAGGGCTTATGGCTACACCTTC. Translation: CASNIRDRAYGYTF. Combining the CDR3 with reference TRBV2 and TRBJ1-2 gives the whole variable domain EPEVTQTPSHQVTQMGQEVILRCVPISNHLYFYWYRQILGQKVEFLVSFYNNEISEKSEIFDDQFSVERPDGSNFTLKIRSTKLEDSAMYFCASNIRDRAYGYTFGSGTRLTVV.

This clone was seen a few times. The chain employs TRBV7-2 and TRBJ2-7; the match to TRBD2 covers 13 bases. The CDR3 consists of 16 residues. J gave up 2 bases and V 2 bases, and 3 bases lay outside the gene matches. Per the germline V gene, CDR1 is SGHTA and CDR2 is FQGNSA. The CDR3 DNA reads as TGTGCCAGCAGCTTACAGGGACTAGCGGGGACCTACGAGCAGTACTTC. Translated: CASSLQGLAGTYEQYF.

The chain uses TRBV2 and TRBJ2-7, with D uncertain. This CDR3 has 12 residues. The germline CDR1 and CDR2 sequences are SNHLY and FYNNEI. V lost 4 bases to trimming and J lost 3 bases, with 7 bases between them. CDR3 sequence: CASSADHYEQYF. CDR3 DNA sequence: TGTGCCAGCAGTGCTGACCACTACGAGCAGTACTTC.